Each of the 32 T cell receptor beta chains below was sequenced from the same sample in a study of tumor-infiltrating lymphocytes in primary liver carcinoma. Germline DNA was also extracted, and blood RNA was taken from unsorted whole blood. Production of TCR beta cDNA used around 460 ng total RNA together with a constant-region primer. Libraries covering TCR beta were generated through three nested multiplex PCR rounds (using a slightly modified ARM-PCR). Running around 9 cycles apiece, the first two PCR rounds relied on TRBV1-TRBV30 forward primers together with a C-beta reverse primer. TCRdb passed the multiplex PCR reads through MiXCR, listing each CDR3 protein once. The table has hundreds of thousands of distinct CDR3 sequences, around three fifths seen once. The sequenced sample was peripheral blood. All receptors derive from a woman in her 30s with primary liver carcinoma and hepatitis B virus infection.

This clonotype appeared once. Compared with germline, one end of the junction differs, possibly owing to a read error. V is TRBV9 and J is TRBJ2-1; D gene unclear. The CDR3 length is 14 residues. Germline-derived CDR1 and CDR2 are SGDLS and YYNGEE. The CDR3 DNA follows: TGTACCAGCAGCGTAGGGAACGCGTACAATGAGCAGTTCTTC. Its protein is CTSSVGNAYNEQFF.

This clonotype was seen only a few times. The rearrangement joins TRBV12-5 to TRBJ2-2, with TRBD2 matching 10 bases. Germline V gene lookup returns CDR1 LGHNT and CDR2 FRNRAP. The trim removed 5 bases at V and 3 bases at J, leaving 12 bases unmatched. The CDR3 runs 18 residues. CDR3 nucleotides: TGTGCTAGTGGTCCGAACCTAGCGGGAGTAGGGGACACCGGGGAGCTGTTTTTT. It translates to CASGPNLAGVGDTGELFF.

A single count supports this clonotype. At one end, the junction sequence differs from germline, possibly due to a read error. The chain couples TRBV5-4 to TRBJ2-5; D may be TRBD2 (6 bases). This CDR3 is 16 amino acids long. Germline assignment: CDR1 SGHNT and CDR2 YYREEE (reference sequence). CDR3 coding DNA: TGTGCCAGCAGATTGGGAGGAGTGGAGATAGAAGAGACCCAGTACTTC. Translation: CASRLGGVEIEETQYF. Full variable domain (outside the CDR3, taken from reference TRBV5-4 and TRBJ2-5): ETGVTQSPTHLIKTRGQQVTLRCSSQSGHNTVSWYQQALGQGPQFIFQYYREEENGRGNFPPRFSGLQFPNYSSELNVNALELDDSALYLCASRLGGVEIEETQYFGPGTRLLVL.

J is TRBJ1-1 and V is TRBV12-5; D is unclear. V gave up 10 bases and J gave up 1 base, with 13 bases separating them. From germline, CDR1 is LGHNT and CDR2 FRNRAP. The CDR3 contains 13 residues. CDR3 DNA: TGTGCTACTGGGTTGGACGGGAACACTGAAGCTTTCTTT. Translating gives CATGLDGNTEAFF.

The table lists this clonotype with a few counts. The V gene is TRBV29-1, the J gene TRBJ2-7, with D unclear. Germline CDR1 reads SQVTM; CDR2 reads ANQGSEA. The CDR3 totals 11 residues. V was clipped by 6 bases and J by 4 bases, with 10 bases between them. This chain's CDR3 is CSVSERYEQYF. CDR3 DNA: TGCAGCGTCTCGGAACGGTACGAGCAGTACTTC.

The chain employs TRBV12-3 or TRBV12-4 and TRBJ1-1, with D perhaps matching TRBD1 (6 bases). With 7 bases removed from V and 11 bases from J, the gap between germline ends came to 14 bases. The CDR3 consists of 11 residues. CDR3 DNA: TGTGCCAGCACCCTGAGGGGGGCGGCTTTCTTT. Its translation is CASTLRGAAFF.

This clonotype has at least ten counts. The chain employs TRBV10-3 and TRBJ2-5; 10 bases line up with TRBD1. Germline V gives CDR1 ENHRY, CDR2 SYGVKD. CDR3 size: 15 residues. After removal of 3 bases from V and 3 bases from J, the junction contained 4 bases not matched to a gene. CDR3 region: CAISDSGTGEETQYF. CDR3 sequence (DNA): TGTGCCATCAGTGATTCCGGGACAGGGGAAGAGACCCAGTACTTC.

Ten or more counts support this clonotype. In DNA, the CDR3 is TGTGCCAGCAGTTTAGGGGACGGATATAATTCACCCCTCCACTTT. Its translation is CASSLGDGYNSPLHF. This rearrangement joins TRBV12-3 or TRBV12-4 to TRBJ1-6; D is possibly TRBD1 (5 bases). V lost 1 base, J lost 4 bases, and 8 bases lay in between. CDR3 size: 15 residues.

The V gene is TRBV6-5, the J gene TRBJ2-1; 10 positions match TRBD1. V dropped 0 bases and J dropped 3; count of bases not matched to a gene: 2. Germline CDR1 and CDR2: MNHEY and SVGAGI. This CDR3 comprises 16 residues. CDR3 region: CASSYSGTGDYNEQFF. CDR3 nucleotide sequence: TGTGCCAGCAGTTACTCTGGGACAGGGGACTACAATGAGCAGTTCTTC.

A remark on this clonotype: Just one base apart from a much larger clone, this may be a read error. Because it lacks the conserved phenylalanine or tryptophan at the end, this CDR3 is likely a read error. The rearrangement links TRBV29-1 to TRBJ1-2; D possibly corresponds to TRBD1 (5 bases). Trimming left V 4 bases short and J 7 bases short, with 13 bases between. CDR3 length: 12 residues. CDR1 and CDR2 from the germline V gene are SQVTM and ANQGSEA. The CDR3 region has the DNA TGCAGCGTTGCCGGCAGGGAGCGTGGCTACACCCTC. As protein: CSVAGRERGYTL.

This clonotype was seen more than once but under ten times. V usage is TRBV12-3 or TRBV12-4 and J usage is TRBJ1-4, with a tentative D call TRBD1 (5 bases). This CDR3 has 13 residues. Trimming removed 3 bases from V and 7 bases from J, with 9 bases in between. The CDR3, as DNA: TGTGCCAGCAGTTTTTGGGGGGGTGAAAAACTGTTTTTT. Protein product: CASSFWGGEKLFF.

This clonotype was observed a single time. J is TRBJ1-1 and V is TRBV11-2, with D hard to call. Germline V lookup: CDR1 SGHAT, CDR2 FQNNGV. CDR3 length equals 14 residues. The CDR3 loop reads CVSSKEAMNTEAFF. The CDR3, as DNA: TGTGTTAGCAGCAAAGAGGCTATGAACACTGAAGCTTTCTTT.

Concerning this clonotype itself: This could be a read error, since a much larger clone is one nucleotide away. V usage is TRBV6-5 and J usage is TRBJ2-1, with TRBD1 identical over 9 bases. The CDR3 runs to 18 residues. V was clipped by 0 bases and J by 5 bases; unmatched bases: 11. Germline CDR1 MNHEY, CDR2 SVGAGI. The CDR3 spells CASSYSLGTGRGHNEQFF. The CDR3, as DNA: TGTGCCAGCAGTTACTCGCTCGGGACAGGGCGGGGACACAATGAGCAGTTCTTC.

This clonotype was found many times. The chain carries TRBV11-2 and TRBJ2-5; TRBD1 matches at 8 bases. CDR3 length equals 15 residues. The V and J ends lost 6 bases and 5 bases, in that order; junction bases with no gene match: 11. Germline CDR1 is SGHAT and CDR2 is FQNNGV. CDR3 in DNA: TGTGCCAGCAGACTCGACAGGGGTTCAGGCGAGACCCAGTACTTC. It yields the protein CASRLDRGSGETQYF.

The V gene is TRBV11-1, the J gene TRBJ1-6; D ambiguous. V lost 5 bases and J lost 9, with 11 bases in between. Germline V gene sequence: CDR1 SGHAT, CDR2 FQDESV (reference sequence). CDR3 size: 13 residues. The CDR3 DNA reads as TGTGCCAGCAGCCGGATACTTGTTTCACCCCTCCACTTT. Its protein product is CASSRILVSPLHF.

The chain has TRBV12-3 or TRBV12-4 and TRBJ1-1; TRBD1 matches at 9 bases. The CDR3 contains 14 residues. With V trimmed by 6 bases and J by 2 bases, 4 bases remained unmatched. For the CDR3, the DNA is TGTGCCAGCAGAAGGGGACAGGGAAACACTGAAGCTTTCTTT. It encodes CASRRGQGNTEAFF.

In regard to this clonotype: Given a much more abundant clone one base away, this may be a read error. CDR3 bases: TGTGCCAGCGGTTACTCGGGTAACAGGGTCGGGAATGAGCAGTTCTTC. Encoded protein: CASGYSGNRVGNEQFF. This chain links TRBV6-5 with TRBJ2-1; tentative D call: TRBD1 (6 bases). Germline V gene sequence: CDR1 MNHEY, CDR2 SVGAGI. This CDR3 has 16 residues.

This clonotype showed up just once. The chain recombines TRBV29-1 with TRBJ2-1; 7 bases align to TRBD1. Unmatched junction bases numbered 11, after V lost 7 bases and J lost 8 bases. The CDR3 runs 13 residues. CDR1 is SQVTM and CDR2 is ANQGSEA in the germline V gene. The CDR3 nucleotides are TGCAGCGCCGGGACAGTCGTAGGGGATGAGCAGTTCTTC. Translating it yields CSAGTVVGDEQFF.

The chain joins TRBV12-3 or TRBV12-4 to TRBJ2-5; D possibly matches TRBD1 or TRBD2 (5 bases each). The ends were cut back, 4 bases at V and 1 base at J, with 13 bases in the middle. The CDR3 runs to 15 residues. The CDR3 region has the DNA TGTGCCAGCAGTTGGACTGCAGGGATCCAAGAGACCCAGTACTTC. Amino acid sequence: CASSWTAGIQETQYF.

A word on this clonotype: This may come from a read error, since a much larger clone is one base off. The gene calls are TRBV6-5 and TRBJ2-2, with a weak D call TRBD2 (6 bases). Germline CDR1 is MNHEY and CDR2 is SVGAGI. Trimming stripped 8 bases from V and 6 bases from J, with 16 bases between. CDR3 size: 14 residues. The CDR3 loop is CASGVRSGSGELFF. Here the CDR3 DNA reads TGTGCCAGCGGGGTCCGGAGCGGGTCCGGGGAGCTGTTTTTT.

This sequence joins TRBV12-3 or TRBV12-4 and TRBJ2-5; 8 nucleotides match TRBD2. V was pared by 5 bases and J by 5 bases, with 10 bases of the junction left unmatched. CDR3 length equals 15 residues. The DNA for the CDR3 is TGTGCCAGCAGTGTTGGGACTAGAGTGCCGGAGACCCAGTACTTC. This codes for CASSVGTRVPETQYF.

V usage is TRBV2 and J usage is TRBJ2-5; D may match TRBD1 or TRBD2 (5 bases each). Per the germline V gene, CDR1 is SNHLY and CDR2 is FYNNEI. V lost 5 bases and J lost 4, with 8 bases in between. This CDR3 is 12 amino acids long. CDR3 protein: CASSRDAETQYF. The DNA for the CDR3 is TGTGCCAGCAGTAGGGACGCAGAGACCCAGTACTTC.

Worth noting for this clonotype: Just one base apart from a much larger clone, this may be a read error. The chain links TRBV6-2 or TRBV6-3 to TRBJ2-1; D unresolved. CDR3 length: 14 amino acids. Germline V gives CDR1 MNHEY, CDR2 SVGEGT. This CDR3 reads CASSSAPMVNEQSF. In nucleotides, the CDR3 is TGTGCCAGCAGTTCTGCCCCCATGGTCAATGAGCAGTCCTTC.

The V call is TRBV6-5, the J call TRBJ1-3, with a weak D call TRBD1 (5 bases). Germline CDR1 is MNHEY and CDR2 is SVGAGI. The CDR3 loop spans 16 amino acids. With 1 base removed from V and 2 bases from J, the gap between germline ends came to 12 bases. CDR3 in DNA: TGTGCCAGCAGTTACTTGTCGGGACTAGCTGGAAACACCATATATTTT. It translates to CASSYLSGLAGNTIYF.

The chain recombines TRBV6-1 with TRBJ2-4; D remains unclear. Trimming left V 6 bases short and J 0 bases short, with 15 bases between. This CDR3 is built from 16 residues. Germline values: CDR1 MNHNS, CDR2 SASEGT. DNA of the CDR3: TGTGCCAGCAGAGTCACTGGTACACTAGCCAAAAACATTCAGTACTTC. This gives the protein CASRVTGTLAKNIQYF.

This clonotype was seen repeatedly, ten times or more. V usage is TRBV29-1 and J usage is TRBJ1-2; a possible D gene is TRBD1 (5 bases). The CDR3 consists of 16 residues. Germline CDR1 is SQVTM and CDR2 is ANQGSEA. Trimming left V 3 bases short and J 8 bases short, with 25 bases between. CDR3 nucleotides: TGCAGCGTTGAGACACCTACGGACATTGGGGGTCGCGGCTACACCTTC. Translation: CSVETPTDIGGRGYTF.

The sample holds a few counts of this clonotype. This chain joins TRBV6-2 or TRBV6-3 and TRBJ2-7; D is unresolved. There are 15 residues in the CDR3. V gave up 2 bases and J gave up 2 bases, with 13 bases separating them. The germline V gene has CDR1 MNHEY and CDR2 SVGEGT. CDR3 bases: TGTGCCAGCAGTTACGAGCCAATCAGGACCTACGAGCAGTACTTC. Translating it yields CASSYEPIRTYEQYF.

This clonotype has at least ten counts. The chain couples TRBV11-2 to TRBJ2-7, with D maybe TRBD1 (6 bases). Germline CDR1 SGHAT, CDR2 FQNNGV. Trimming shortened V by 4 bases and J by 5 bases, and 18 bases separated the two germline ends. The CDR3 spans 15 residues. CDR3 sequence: CASSSVPGVSDEQYF. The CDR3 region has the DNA TGTGCCAGCAGCTCGGTCCCAGGGGTATCCGACGAGCAGTACTTC.

In DNA, the CDR3 is TGTGCCAGCAGCAGGGACAGGGCGGGAAACACCATATATTTT. Translation gives CASSRDRAGNTIYF. The chain combines TRBV6-5 with TRBJ1-3; 9 nucleotides agree with TRBD1. V trimming: 6 bases; J trimming: 4 bases; junction bases outside the gene matches: 4. The CDR3 is made up of 14 amino acids. Germline V lookup: CDR1 MNHEY, CDR2 SVGAGI.

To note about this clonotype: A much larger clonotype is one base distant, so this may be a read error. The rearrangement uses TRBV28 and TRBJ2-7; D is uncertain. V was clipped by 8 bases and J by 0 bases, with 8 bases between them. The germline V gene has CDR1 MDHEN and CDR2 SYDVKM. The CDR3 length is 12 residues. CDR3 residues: CASRESSYEQYF. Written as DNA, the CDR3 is TGTGCCAGCCGCGAGAGCTCCTACGAGCAGTACTTC.

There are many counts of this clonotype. This CDR3 reads CSVGQEPNYGYTF. Here the CDR3 DNA reads TGCAGCGTTGGACAGGAGCCGAACTATGGCTACACCTTC. The chain is built from TRBV29-1 and TRBJ1-2; maybe TRBD1 (6 bases). V was shortened by 4 bases and J by 2 bases, with 11 bases between the two germline ends. Germline CDR1 reads SQVTM; CDR2 reads ANQGSEA. CDR3 length: 13 amino acids.

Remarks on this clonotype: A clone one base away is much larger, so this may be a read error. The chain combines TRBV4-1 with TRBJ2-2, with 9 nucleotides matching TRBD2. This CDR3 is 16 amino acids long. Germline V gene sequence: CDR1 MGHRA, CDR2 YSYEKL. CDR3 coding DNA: TGCGCCAGCAGCCAAGTACTAGCGGGCCTCACCGAGGAGCTGTTTTTT. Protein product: CASSQVLAGLTEELFF.